There are a few counts of the clone carrying this T cell receptor beta chain. RNA transcripts provided the source from which TCR beta CDR3 regions were amplified. First-round RT-PCR of the TCR CDR3 relied on the HTBI primer set. TCRdb called the multiplex PCR reads again in MiXCR, with one record for every CDR3 protein. The sample has about 710,000 distinct CDR3 sequences; roughly 15% are singletons. The sample comes from a study of T cells in Graves' hyperthyroidism and ophthalmopathy. Looking at the study overall: The authors collected peripheral blood at initial diagnosis, before any treatment.

Among the patients, aged 18 to 65, hyperthyroidism was newly diagnosed and had lasted under 2 months. Fresh 10 ml peripheral blood yielded PBMCs. Germline values: CDR1 GTSNPN, CDR2 SVGIG (reference sequence). The CDR3 contains 18 residues. Trimming removed 5 bases from V and 5 bases from J; junction bases left unmatched: 17. The V call is TRBV30, the J call TRBJ2-1; 11 nucleotides align to TRBD2. Sequenced input: blood. The sequence was obtained from a man in his late teens or twenties with Graves' hyperthyroidism. The CDR3 reads CAWGAPLKGLAENNEQFF. The CDR3 DNA sequence: TGTGCCTGGGGAGCCCCCTTAAAGGGACTAGCGGAGAACAATGAGCAGTTCTTC.